The clone carrying this T cell receptor beta chain was detected once. Antigen: not known. These data originate in a study of OX40 agonist ivuxolimab in advanced cancers. About the research overall: Ivuxolimab, an antibody that agonizes OX40 (CD134), was administered to the patients.

Findings and caveats of the study: Individuals who were partial responders at 0.1-3.0 mg/kg had clonal expansion that ranked among the lowest. Relative to CD4+ cells, CD8+ T cells on average had more expanded clones.

It was autoimmune disease history or systemic immunosuppression that excluded patients. The trim removed 6 bases at V and 5 bases at J, leaving 8 bases unmatched. Looked up from germline, CDR1 is PRHDT and CDR2 is FYEKMQ (reference sequence). This CDR3 region has 16 residues. Profiled with immunoSEQ multiplex PCR; TCRdb holds only in-frame clones, not every one. The sample includes 70,000 to 90,000 clones, around 85% of them seen just once. This TCR was sampled from an adult with an advanced solid tumor such as melanoma, head and neck, liver or kidney cancer. This chain connects TRBV13 to TRBJ2-1; 12 nucleotides agree with TRBD2. The input for sequencing was CD4+ or CD8+ T cells sorted from blood, taken in a trial of the OX40 agonist ivuxolimab. CDR3 residues: CASSGSGTSGHNEQFF. The CDR3 nucleotides read TGTGCCAGCAGTGGATCCGGGACTAGCGGGCACAATGAGCAGTTCTTC. The full variable domain, completed using reference TRBV13 and TRBJ2-1, is AAGVIQSPRHLIKEKRETATLKCYPIPRHDTVYWYQQGPGQDPQFLISFYEKMQSDKGSIPDRFSAQQFSDYHSELNMSSLELGDSALYFCASSGSGTSGHNEQFFGPGTRLTVL.